This TCR beta chain came from a study of cytomegalovirus exposure and HLA in healthy donors. Both 60 Vbeta primers and 13 Jbeta primers went into the PCR. TCRdb's table, derived via immunoSEQ multiplex PCR, lists solely in-frame clones and lacks some. The data contain 60,000 to 75,000 clones, about 73% of them singletons. In germline, CDR1 is SGHDT, CDR2 YYEEEE. The CDR3 totals 14 residues. The germline V and J ends were trimmed by 3 bases and 3 bases, with 12 bases remaining between them. This clone was counted between two and nine times. Input material: PBMCs. V and J are TRBV5-6 and TRBJ1-1; D is possibly TRBD1 (6 bases). This receptor was obtained from a woman in her sixties in good health and CMV-seropositive. CDR3 sequence: CASSSSTGDTEAFF. Written as DNA, the CDR3 is TGTGCCAGCAGCTCCTCGACAGGAGACACTGAAGCTTTCTTT.